This T cell receptor (beta chain) was documented in a study of blood T cell repertoires in COVID-19. Study information: Collection of acute and convalescent COVID-19 samples took place in the United States, Italy and Spain. The cDNA or gDNA used as material had been derived from T cells, B-cell-depleted T cells, or PBMCs.

As processed by the authors: Scientists estimated how many nucleated cells there were by amplifying reference gene primers. TCRdb's table, derived via immunoSEQ multiplex PCR, lists solely in-frame clones and lacks some. V, J and clone size are taken as reported in that table, and D and trimming were inferred from the DNA itself. Of approximately 140,000 clones listed, 86% are singletons. The CDR3 loop spans 15 amino acids. The germline gives CDR1 LGHNA, CDR2 YSLEER. J was trimmed by 5 bases and V by 3 bases; bases with no gene match: 8. This clonotype was obtained from a woman aged 55-69 years with acute or convalescent COVID-19. Material: peripheral blood. This chain connects TRBV4-3 to TRBJ1-2; 8 bases are a match to TRBD1. For the CDR3, the DNA is TGCGCCAGCAGCCACCAGGTCGGGACAGGATATGGCTACACCTTC. As protein: CASSHQVGTGYGYTF.